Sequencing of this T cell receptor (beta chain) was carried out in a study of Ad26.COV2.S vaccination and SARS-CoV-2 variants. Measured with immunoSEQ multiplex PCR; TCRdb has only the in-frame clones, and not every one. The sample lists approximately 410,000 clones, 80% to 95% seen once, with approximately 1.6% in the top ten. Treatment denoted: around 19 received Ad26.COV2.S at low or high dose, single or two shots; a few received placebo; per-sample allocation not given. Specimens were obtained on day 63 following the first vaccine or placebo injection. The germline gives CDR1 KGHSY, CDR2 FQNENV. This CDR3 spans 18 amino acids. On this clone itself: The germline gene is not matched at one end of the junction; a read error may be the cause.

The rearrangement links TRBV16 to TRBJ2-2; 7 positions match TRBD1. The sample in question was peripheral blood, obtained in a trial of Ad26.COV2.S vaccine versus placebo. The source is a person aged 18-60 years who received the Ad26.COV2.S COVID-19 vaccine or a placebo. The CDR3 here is CASSPSKGAVTSTGELFF. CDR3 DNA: TGTGCCAGCAGCCCCTCGAAGGGGGCGGTAACGTCTACCGGGGAGCTATTTTTT.